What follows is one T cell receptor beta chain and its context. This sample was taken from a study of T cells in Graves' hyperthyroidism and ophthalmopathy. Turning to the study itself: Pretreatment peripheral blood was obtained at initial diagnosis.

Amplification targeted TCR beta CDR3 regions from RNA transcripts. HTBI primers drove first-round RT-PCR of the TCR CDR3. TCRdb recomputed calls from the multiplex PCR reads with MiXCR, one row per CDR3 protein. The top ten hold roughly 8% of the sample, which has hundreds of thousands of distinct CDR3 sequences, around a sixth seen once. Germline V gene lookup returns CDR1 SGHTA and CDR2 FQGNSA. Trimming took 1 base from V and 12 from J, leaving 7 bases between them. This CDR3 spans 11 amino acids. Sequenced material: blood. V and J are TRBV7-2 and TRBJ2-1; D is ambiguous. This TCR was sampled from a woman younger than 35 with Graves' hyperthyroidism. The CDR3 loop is CASSLVGVQFF. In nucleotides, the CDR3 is TGTGCCAGCAGCTTAGTAGGCGTGCAGTTCTTC.